The text below deals with one T cell receptor (beta chain). What it binds is unknown. This CDR3 has 12 amino acids. UMI-tagged 5'RACE template switching yielded the TCR beta cDNA. TCRdb derives one entry per CDR3 protein from the 5' RACE reads, leaving out DNA. Here the sample table reports about 150,000 distinct CDR3 sequences. The data were obtained in a study of T cells expressing NK-cell markers. Study-wide context: From sorted CD3+CD56+NKG2C+, CD3+CD56+NKG2C- and CD3+CD56-NKG2C+ T cells came the TCR beta repertoires. The authors sequenced eight donors, of whom seven were HCMV-seropositive and one was seronegative. Overall study results and limits: Among CD8+ T cells from six donors, dominant NKG2C+ clonotypes accounted for roughly 1.0-7.0%.

This receptor was obtained from a woman aged 50 to 60 in good health. Source material: blood T cells: a sorted CD56 or NKG2C T cell subset, CD4+ or CD8+ T cells, or bulk PBMC T cells (not recorded which). The rearrangement uses TRBV12-3 or TRBV12-4 and TRBJ2-3; lacking DNA, the TRBD1 call made by TCRdb goes unchecked. The CDR3 reads CASSFRADTQYF.